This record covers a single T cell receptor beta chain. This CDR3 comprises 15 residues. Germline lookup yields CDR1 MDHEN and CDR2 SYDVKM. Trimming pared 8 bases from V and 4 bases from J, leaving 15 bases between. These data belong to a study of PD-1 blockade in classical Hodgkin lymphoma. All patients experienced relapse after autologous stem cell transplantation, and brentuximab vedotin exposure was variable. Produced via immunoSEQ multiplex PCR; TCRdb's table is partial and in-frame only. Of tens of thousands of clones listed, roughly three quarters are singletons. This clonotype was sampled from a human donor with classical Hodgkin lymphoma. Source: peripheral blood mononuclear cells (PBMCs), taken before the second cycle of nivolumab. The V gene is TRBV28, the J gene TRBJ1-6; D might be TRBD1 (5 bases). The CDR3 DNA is TGTGCCAGCCAATACCGGGGCAGTTATAATTCACCCCTCCACTTT. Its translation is CASQYRGSYNSPLHF.